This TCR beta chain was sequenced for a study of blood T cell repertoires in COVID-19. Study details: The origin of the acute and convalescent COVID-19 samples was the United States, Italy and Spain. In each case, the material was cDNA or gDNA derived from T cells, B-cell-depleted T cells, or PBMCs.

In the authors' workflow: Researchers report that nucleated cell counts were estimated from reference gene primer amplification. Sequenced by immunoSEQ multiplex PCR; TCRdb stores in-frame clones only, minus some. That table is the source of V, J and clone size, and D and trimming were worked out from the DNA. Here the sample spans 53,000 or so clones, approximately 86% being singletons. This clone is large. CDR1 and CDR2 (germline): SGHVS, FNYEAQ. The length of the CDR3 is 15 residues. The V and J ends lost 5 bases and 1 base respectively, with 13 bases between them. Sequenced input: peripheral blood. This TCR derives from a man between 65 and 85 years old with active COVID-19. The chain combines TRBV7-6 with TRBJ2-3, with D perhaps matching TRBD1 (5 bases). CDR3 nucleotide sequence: TGTGCCAGCAGCCCGTCGACAGCAGGCACAGATACGCAGTATTTT. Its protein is CASSPSTAGTDTQYF.